A single sample is the source of the 26 T cell receptor beta chains below, sequenced in a study of Tregs in tolerant kidney transplant recipients. Assay used: immunoSEQ multiplex PCR; TCRdb lists only in-frame clones, some missing. The repertoire shows tens of thousands of clones; the top ten hold roughly 0.89%. This sample comprised CD4+ T cells from blood, obtained before the transplant. The source is a human donor who received a combined kidney and bone marrow transplant.

Incomplete CDR3 DNA: TGTGCCAGCTCACCACTCTCACTAGCGGGCGCCACTAGCACAGATACG. This codes for CASSPLSLAGATSTDT. The full-length CDR3 reads as CASSPLSLAGATSTDTQYF. The chain joins TRBV18 to TRBJ2-3; the match to TRBD2 covers 9 bases. The read halts 3 residues ahead of the CDR3 end, with the missing end drawn from the germline J gene. The CDR3 is made up of 19 amino acids. V dropped 1 base and J dropped 0; count of bases not matched to a gene: 11. In germline, CDR1 is KGHSH, CDR2 LQKENI.

On this clone itself: The DNA ends 3 residues before the CDR3 does, and the rest of the CDR3 is filled in from the germline J gene. The chain has TRBV7-2 and TRBJ2-7, with TRBD1 matching 9 bases. Trimming removed 3 bases from V and 5 bases from J; junction bases left unmatched: 5. The CDR3 runs 14 residues. From germline, CDR1 is SGHTA and CDR2 FQGNSA. Partial CDR3 DNA: TGTGCCAGCAGCTTTCGGACAGGGGAAGACGAG. It yields the protein CASSFRTGEDE. The full CDR3 sequence reads CASSFRTGEDEQYF.

The sequenced part of the CDR3 DNA is TGTGCCAGTAGTACTTTGAGACAGGGTCTCCTCCCAGATACG. Its translation is CASSTLRQGLLPDT. The whole CDR3 region reads CASSTLRQGLLPDTQYF. The rearrangement uses TRBV19 and TRBJ2-3; 7 nucleotides match TRBD1. The read ends 3 residues before the CDR3 terminus; that terminus is restored from the germline J gene. CDR1 and CDR2 from the germline V gene are LNHDA and SQIVND (reference sequence). There are 17 residues in the CDR3. The V gene end was trimmed by 4 bases and the J gene end by 4 bases; junction bases not matched to a gene: 14.

With regard to this clone: The read ends 3 residues before the CDR3 terminus; that terminus is restored from the germline J gene. This rearrangement joins TRBV5-1 to TRBJ2-3; 11 nucleotides agree with TRBD1. CDR3 length: 16 amino acids. Germline values: CDR1 SGHRS, CDR2 YFSETQ. V gave up 2 bases and J gave up 3 bases; unmatched junction bases: 5. The CDR3 DNA, read in part, is TGCGCCAGCAGCTTCCGCGGACAGGGGGCAACAGATACG. It encodes CASSFRGQGATDT. The full CDR3 protein reads CASSFRGQGATDTQYF. Drawing the rest from reference TRBV5-1 and TRBJ2-3, the complete variable domain is KAGVTQTPRYLIKTRGQQVTLSCSPISGHRSVSWYQQTPGQGLQFLFEYFSETQRNKGNFPGRFSGRQFSNSRSEMNVSTLELGDSALYLCASSFRGQGATDTQYFGPGTRLTVL.

As concerns this clone: The CDR3 is cut off 3 residues early in the read; its end comes from the germline J gene. The chain recombines TRBV29-1 with TRBJ2-5, with a possible D match to TRBD1 (5 bases). Trimming removed 3 bases from V and 5 bases from J, with 13 bases in between. The V gene's germline CDR1 is SQVTM and CDR2 ANQGSEA. The CDR3 has 13 residues. CDR3 loop: CSVESKGRETQYF. CDR3 DNA (partial): TGCAGCGTTGAGTCGAAGGGGCGGGAGACC.

About this clone: The read terminates 3 residues before the CDR3 end, so the remaining end is supplied by the germline J gene. The V call is TRBV29-1, the J call TRBJ2-7, with 7 bases aligning to TRBD1. Germline lookup yields CDR1 SQVTM and CDR2 ANQGSEA. The V and J ends lost 4 bases and 0 bases, in that order; junction bases with no gene match: 9. This CDR3 is built from 15 residues. CDR3 DNA (partial): TGCAGCGTTGGTTCCCTCGGGACAGCCTCCTACGAG. Protein sequence: CSVGSLGTASYE. The entire CDR3 sequence reads CSVGSLGTASYEQYF.

A word on this clone: The read ends 3 residues before the CDR3 terminus; that terminus is restored from the germline J gene. The rearrangement joins TRBV18 to TRBJ1-4, with 10 bases aligning to TRBD1. The germline V gene has CDR1 KGHSH and CDR2 LQKENI. CDR3 length: 15 residues. The V gene end was trimmed by 1 base and the J gene end by 8 bases; junction bases not matched to a gene: 4. The CDR3 spells CASSPQTGGLEKLFF. The part of the CDR3 DNA that was read is TGTGCCAGCTCACCACAGACAGGGGGCTTGGAAAAA.

Notes on this clone: Read coverage stops 3 residues before the CDR3 terminus; the germline J gene supplies the remainder. V gene TRBV7-2 combines with J gene TRBJ2-2; D uncertain. The CDR3 loop spans 14 amino acids. Germline V gene data show CDR1 as SGHTA and CDR2 as FQGNSA. V shed 1 base and J shed 6 bases, with 9 bases lying between them. The CDR3: CASSLGGNPGELFF. The CDR3 bases that were read are TGTGCCAGCAGCTTAGGCGGAAACCCCGGGGAG.

In the case of this clone: Read coverage stops 3 residues before the CDR3 terminus; the germline J gene supplies the remainder. This chain uses TRBV18 with TRBJ2-7; TRBD2 is a possible D gene (5 bases). V lost 5 bases and J lost 5, with 7 bases in between. This CDR3 is built from 11 residues. CDR1 and CDR2 (germline): KGHSH, LQKENI. The CDR3 is CASSEGDEQYF. The sequenced CDR3 bases are TGTGCCAGCTCAGAGGGCGACGAG.

Turning to this clone: The CDR3 end falls 3 residues outside the read, so it is completed with the germline J gene. The chain couples TRBV2 to TRBJ2-2, with 10 bases fitting TRBD1. This CDR3 has 15 amino acids. Germline V CDR1 and CDR2: SNHLY, FYNNEI. The V segment lost 6 bases and the J segment 3 bases; nucleotides outside the gene matches: 4. Partial CDR3 DNA: TGTGCCAGCAGGCCCGGGACAGGGGACACCGGGGAG. This encodes CASRPGTGDTGE. The complete CDR3 protein is CASRPGTGDTGELFF.

For this clone: The CDR3 end falls 3 residues outside the read, so it is completed with the germline J gene. J is TRBJ1-1 and V is TRBV6-2 or TRBV6-3; weak D call: TRBD1 (5 bases). In germline, CDR1 is MNHEY, CDR2 SVGEGT. The CDR3 is made up of 13 amino acids. CDR3 protein: CASSRDSFMGAFF. Incomplete CDR3 DNA: TGTGCCAGCAGTAGGGACTCCTTCATGGGG.

Comment on this clone: The sequenced fragment ends 3 residues before the CDR3 boundary, so the rest is inferred from the germline J gene. This chain joins TRBV7-9 and TRBJ1-2; perhaps TRBD1 as D (5 bases). The germline V gene encodes CDR1 SEHNR and CDR2 FQNEAQ (reference sequence). This CDR3 has 13 residues. CDR3 in amino acids: CASSWSRGEGYTF. CDR3 DNA, as far as it was read: TGTGCCAGCAGTTGGTCGAGGGGAGAAGGC. Using reference TRBV7-9 and TRBJ1-2 for the parts outside the CDR3, the full variable domain is DTGVSQNPRHKITKRGQNVTFRCDPISEHNRLYWYRQTLGQGPEFLTYFQNEAQLEKSRLLSDRFSAERPKGSFSTLEIQRTEQGDSAMYLCASSWSRGEGYTFGSGTRLTVV.

Remarks on this clone: The observed sequence ends 3 residues before the CDR3 terminus, with the missing tail filled in from the germline J gene. This chain joins TRBV7-2 and TRBJ2-3; D is undetermined. The CDR3 sequence is 12 residues long. CDR1 and CDR2 (germline): SGHTA, FQGNSA. Trimming pared 4 bases from V and 7 bases from J, leaving 9 bases between. The CDR3 DNA, read in part, is TGTGCCAGCAGCTCTCAGGCGAATACG. Translating gives CASSSQANT. The whole CDR3 reads CASSSQANTQYF.

With regard to this clone: Sequencing ends 3 residues short of the CDR3 end; the germline J gene provides the rest. The genes are TRBV5-1 and TRBJ1-2; TRBD1 might be the D (5 bases). The length of the CDR3 is 12 residues. Germline V lookup: CDR1 SGHRS, CDR2 YFSETQ. The part of the CDR3 DNA that was read is TGCGCCAGCAGCTTGGCCGCAGGGGGC. Protein product: CASSLAAGG. The whole CDR3 reads CASSLAAGGYTF.

With regard to this clone: The read ends 3 residues before the CDR3 terminus; that terminus is restored from the germline J gene. The chain is built from TRBV10-3 and TRBJ1-4; D remains unclear. CDR1 is ENHRY, CDR2 SYGVKD, per germline. Trimming took 1 base from V and 2 from J, leaving 14 bases between them. The CDR3 sequence is 17 residues long. The CDR3 reads CAISELDNSFTNEKLFF. Incomplete CDR3 DNA: TGTGCCATCAGTGAGTTAGACAACAGTTTTACTAATGAAAAA.

In regard to this clone: The sequenced fragment ends 3 residues before the CDR3 boundary, so the rest is inferred from the germline J gene. The genes are TRBV19 and TRBJ2-7, with 10 bases matching TRBD2. CDR1 and CDR2 from the germline V gene are LNHDA and SQIVND (reference sequence). V shed 4 bases and J 4 bases; nucleotides not matched to a gene: 10. CDR3 length: 16 residues. This CDR3 is CASSTDLAGVLYEQYF. Incomplete CDR3 DNA: TGTGCCAGTAGTACCGATCTAGCGGGAGTTCTATACGAG.

Turning to this clone: Coverage ceases 3 residues before the CDR3 finishes, and the germline J gene fills in the end. The chain joins TRBV19 to TRBJ2-1, with 9 bases fitting TRBD2. The CDR3 is 15 amino acids. The germline CDR1 and CDR2 sequences are LNHDA and SQIVND (reference sequence). V shed 3 bases, J shed 6 bases, and the junction held 6 bases outside the gene matches. The DNA read from the CDR3 is TGTGCCAGTAGTATGGGCGGGAGGGTACGCAATGAG. The encoded protein is CASSMGGRVRNE. The entire CDR3 reads CASSMGGRVRNEQFF. The complete variable domain, with remaining parts taken from reference TRBV19 and TRBJ2-1, reads DGGITQSPKYLFRKEGQNVTLSCEQNLNHDAMYWYRQDPGQGLRLIYYSQIVNDFQKGDIAEGYSVSREKKESFPLTVTSAQKNPTAFYLCASSMGGRVRNEQFFGPGTRLTVL.

As regards this clone: The read comes to an end 3 residues before the CDR3 does, leaving the germline J gene to fill in the end. The chain joins TRBV5-3 to TRBJ1-2, with 9 bases fitting TRBD1. TRBV5-3 is placed among ORFs of uncertain function. Losses at the gene ends were 4 bases for V and 7 bases for J; bases not matched to a gene: 14. CDR3 length equals 16 residues. The CDR3 DNA, read in part, is TGTGCCAGAAGCGACCGGGACAGGGTGGCGAACGGTGGC. This codes for CARSDRDRVANGG. The CDR3 as a whole reads CARSDRDRVANGGYTF.

Concerning this clone itself: The sequence runs out 3 residues before the end of the CDR3; the remainder is reconstructed from the germline J gene. The J gene is TRBJ1-3, the V gene TRBV6-4; D unclear. In germline, CDR1 is MRHNA, CDR2 SNTAGT. The CDR3 sequence is 13 residues long. V was cut by 3 bases and J by 4 bases, with 7 bases left in between. The sequenced CDR3 bases are TGTGCCAGCAGTGAGTCTCCGGGAAACACC. Translating it yields CASSESPGNT. The complete CDR3 reads CASSESPGNTIYF.

Concerning this clone: The CDR3 is cut off 3 residues early in the read; its end comes from the germline J gene. This chain uses TRBV19 with TRBJ1-4, with D perhaps matching TRBD1 (6 bases). CDR3 size: 13 residues. Trimming shortened V by 7 bases and J by 3 bases, and 9 bases separated the two germline ends. CDR1 and CDR2 (germline): LNHDA, SQIVND (reference sequence). CDR3 loop: CASKGGANEKLFF. Incomplete CDR3 DNA: TGTGCCAGTAAAGGGGGAGCTAATGAAAAA.

A note on this clone: The sequenced fragment ends 3 residues before the CDR3 boundary, so the rest is inferred from the germline J gene. The rearrangement uses TRBV5-1 and TRBJ2-3; perhaps TRBD2 as D (5 bases). Trimming removed 0 bases from V and 6 bases from J, with 20 bases in between. CDR1 and CDR2 (germline): SGHRS, YFSETQ. The CDR3 covers 17 residues. The covered CDR3 bases are TGCGCCAGCAGCTTGGGGTTTACGGGGATCTTTCCGGATACG. Translation: CASSLGFTGIFPDT. The CDR3 in full is CASSLGFTGIFPDTQYF.

Points on this clone: The read ends 3 residues shy of where the CDR3 ends; the end is completed using the germline J gene. V is TRBV5-1 and J is TRBJ1-2, with a tentative D call TRBD1 (5 bases). Deletions cut 8 bases from V and 7 bases from J, with 18 bases between. Germline-derived CDR1 and CDR2 are SGHRS and YFSETQ. This CDR3 contains 13 residues. The CDR3 here is CARNCQGLPGYTF. The sequenced part of the CDR3 DNA is TGCGCCAGGAACTGTCAGGGCCTACCTGGC.

Incomplete CDR3 DNA: TGTGCCAGCAGCTCATCGACTAGCGGGAGAGCGGATACG. Translated, it gives CASSSSTSGRADT. The whole CDR3 protein reads CASSSSTSGRADTQYF. The V call is TRBV13, the J call TRBJ2-3; 12 nucleotides agree with TRBD2. Read coverage stops 3 residues before the CDR3 terminus; the germline J gene supplies the remainder. Per the germline V gene, CDR1 is PRHDT and CDR2 is FYEKMQ (reference sequence). Trimming at V came to 4 bases and at J to 6 bases, leaving 8 bases not matched to a gene. The CDR3 totals 16 residues.

As concerns this clone: The read halts 3 residues ahead of the CDR3 end, with the missing end drawn from the germline J gene. The chain couples TRBV7-9 to TRBJ1-5, with 7 bases matching TRBD1. This CDR3 contains 14 residues. Germline trimming cut 5 bases from V and 7 bases from J; bases unmatched to any gene: 8. Germline-derived CDR1 and CDR2 are SEHNR and FQNEAQ (reference sequence). CDR3 sequence: CASSLGQVEQPQHF. The CDR3 bases that were read are TGTGCCAGCAGCCTCGGACAGGTAGAGCAGCCC. Filled out from reference TRBV7-9 and TRBJ1-5, the complete variable domain reads DTGVSQNPRHKITKRGQNVTFRCDPISEHNRLYWYRQTLGQGPEFLTYFQNEAQLEKSRLLSDRFSAERPKGSFSTLEIQRTEQGDSAMYLCASSLGQVEQPQHFGDGTRLSIL.

With respect to this clone: The read ends 3 residues early relative to the CDR3; the germline J gene fills the gap. This sequence joins TRBV7-2 and TRBJ2-1; 7 bases line up with TRBD1. The V gene end was trimmed by 5 bases and the J gene end by 6 bases; junction bases not matched to a gene: 10. The CDR3 has 15 residues. Germline V lookup: CDR1 SGHTA, CDR2 FQGNSA. CDR3 protein: CASSPPGWDSNEQFF. CDR3 DNA (partial): TGTGCCAGCAGCCCTCCCGGGTGGGACAGCAATGAG.

A word on this clone: The CDR3 end is not reached by the read, which stops 3 residues before it; the germline J gene fills it in. The genes are TRBV19 and TRBJ1-2; 9 nucleotides line up with TRBD1. The CDR3 runs 14 residues. Germline V gene lookup returns CDR1 LNHDA and CDR2 SQIVND (reference sequence). CDR3 residues: CASSSGTGSRGYTF. The CDR3 DNA, read in part, is TGTGCCAGTAGCTCCGGGACAGGGTCTAGAGGC.